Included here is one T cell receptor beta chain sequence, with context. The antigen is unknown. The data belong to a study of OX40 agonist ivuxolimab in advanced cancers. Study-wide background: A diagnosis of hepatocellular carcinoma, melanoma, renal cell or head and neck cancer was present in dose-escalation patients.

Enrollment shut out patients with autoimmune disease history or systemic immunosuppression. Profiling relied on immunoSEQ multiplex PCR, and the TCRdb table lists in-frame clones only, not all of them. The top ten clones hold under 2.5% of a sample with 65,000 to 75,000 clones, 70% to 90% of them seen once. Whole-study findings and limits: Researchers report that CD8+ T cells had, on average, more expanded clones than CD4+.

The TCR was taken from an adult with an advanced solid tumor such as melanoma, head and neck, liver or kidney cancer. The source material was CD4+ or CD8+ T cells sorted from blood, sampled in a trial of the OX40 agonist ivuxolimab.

CDR3 DNA: TGTGCCAGCAGCCCAAGTAGCTTAGGCCCCACTGAAGCTTTCTTT. Protein product: CASSPSSLGPTEAFF. The rearrangement uses TRBV11-3 and TRBJ1-1; D not certain. The CDR3 consists of 15 residues. From germline, CDR1 is SGHNT and CDR2 YENEEA. V lost 5 bases and J lost 4, with 17 bases in between.